This entry describes one T cell receptor (beta chain). The antigen remains unidentified. This specimen belongs to a study of shared clonotypes between healthy human individuals. Germline CDR1 and CDR2: MNHNY and SVGAGI (reference sequence). V dropped 5 bases and J dropped 3 bases, with 10 bases sitting between them. CDR3 length: 13 residues. General study results and limits: There were few donors, and this limited the genetic and exposure-history diversity represented.

TCRdb's copy holds only in-frame clones and misses some; the assay was immunoSEQ multiplex PCR. The sample comprises 2.3 million or so clones, approximately 95% of which are singletons, and about 0.37% rests with the top ten. Splitting the CD4+ cells yielded a CD45RA+ naive subset and a CD45RA-negative memory subset. Sequencing used naive CD4+ T cells from PBMCs. Noted subset: CD45RA+ positively selected. The chain links TRBV6-6 to TRBJ1-2, with D hard to call. The sequence came from a man aged 18 to 29 in good health. Some clones in this sample may be carry-over from other donors' samples. The CDR3 spells CASSDPPDYGYTF. CDR3 in DNA: TGTGCCAGCAGTGACCCTCCGGACTATGGCTACACCTTC.